This record covers a single T cell receptor (beta chain). Measured with immunoSEQ multiplex PCR; TCRdb has only the in-frame clones, and not every one. The profile shows approximately 300,000 clones, around 83% of them singletons. This specimen belongs to a study of blood T cell repertoires in COVID-19. Study-wide background: Italy, Spain and the United States were the sources of the convalescent and acute COVID-19 samples. T cells, B-cell-depleted T cells, or PBMCs supplied cDNA or gDNA.

The CDR3 covers 15 residues. V lost 5 bases, J lost 2 bases, and 14 bases lay in between. Germline CDR1 is MNHEY and CDR2 is SMNVEV (reference sequence). The clonotype comes from a woman aged 50 to 60 with acute or convalescent COVID-19. The sequenced material came from peripheral blood. The chain joins TRBV27 to TRBJ2-3; D not certain. The CDR3 DNA is TGTGCCAGCAGTCCAATTGGCCTAGTCACAGATACGCAGTATTTT. The encoded protein is CASSPIGLVTDTQYF.